Following are 27 T cell receptor beta chains from one sample sequenced in a study of blood T cell repertoires in COVID-19. Assay used: immunoSEQ multiplex PCR; TCRdb lists only in-frame clones, some missing. This table has 250,000 to 350,000 clones, roughly 89% appearing once. Input material: peripheral blood. The receptors here all came from a man in his thirties or forties with acute or convalescent COVID-19.

J is TRBJ2-3 and V is TRBV5-1; D is undetermined. The CDR3 totals 11 residues. The V and J ends lost 5 bases and 6 bases respectively, with 7 bases between them. Germline V gene data show CDR1 as SGHRS and CDR2 as YFSETQ. The CDR3 DNA follows: TGCGCCAGCAGTTCTAGTGATACGCAGTATTTT. Amino acid sequence: CASSSSDTQYF.

The chain combines TRBV5-6 with TRBJ1-2, with D possibly being TRBD1 (6 bases). Trimming left V 4 bases short and J 5 bases short, with 15 bases between. Germline CDR1 SGHDT, CDR2 YYEEEE. The CDR3 covers 14 residues. The CDR3 coding sequence is TGTGCCAGCAGCCCGGGACACCTGATTTATGGCTACACCTTC. Translated, it gives CASSPGHLIYGYTF.

The genes are TRBV28 and TRBJ1-2; 8 bases line up with TRBD1. With 5 bases clipped from V and 5 bases from J, the junction kept 7 bases outside the gene matches. There are 14 residues in the CDR3. In germline, CDR1 is MDHEN, CDR2 SYDVKM. The CDR3 is CASSDSRTGYGYTF. The DNA for the CDR3 is TGTGCCAGCAGTGATTCCAGGACAGGGTATGGCTACACCTTC.

Regarding this clone: At the DNA level, this CDR3 is encoded by other sequences in the same sample as well. This chain links TRBV28 with TRBJ1-2; 9 positions agree with TRBD1. The germline CDR1 and CDR2 sequences are MDHEN and SYDVKM. The CDR3 is made up of 14 amino acids. The J segment lost 4 bases and the V segment lost 3 bases, leaving 3 bases of the junction unmatched. The DNA of the CDR3 is TGTGCCAGCAGTTTCCCGGGACAGGGCTATGGCTACACCTTC. As protein: CASSFPGQGYGYTF.

The rearrangement joins TRBV7-9 to TRBJ2-1, with TRBD2 identical over 12 bases. After removal of 2 bases from V and 4 bases from J, the junction contained 9 bases not matched to a gene. The germline gives CDR1 SEHNR, CDR2 FQNEAQ (reference sequence). CDR3 size: 18 residues. The CDR3 protein is CASSLLTLTSGGYNEQFF. CDR3 bases: TGTGCCAGCAGCTTACTGACCCTTACTAGCGGGGGGTACAATGAGCAGTTCTTC.

The chain recombines TRBV5-4 with TRBJ2-1, with a possible D match to TRBD2 (6 bases). In germline, CDR1 is SGHNT, CDR2 YYREEE (reference sequence). The ends were cut back, 2 bases at V and 6 bases at J, with 21 bases in the middle. This CDR3 comprises 17 residues. CDR3 protein: CASSLGGGRLFRNEQFF. DNA of the CDR3: TGTGCCAGCAGCTTAGGCGGTGGGAGGTTATTTCGCAATGAGCAGTTCTTC.

Only a few counts were recorded for this clone. The chain carries TRBV19 and TRBJ1-2; D not certain. The CDR3 sequence is 13 residues long. V dropped 6 bases and J dropped 3 bases, with 11 bases sitting between them. Per the germline V gene, CDR1 is LNHDA and CDR2 is SQIVND (reference sequence). The DNA of the CDR3 is TGTGCCAGTAGCGGAGGACTCGACTATGGCTACACCTTC. It codes for CASSGGLDYGYTF.

The chain employs TRBV6-5 and TRBJ1-1; D is ambiguous. CDR1 MNHEY and CDR2 SVGAGI come from the germline V gene. V was trimmed by 3 bases and J by 6 bases, leaving 5 bases between them. The CDR3 runs to 11 residues. The CDR3 spells CASSYKSEAFF. The CDR3 DNA sequence: TGTGCCAGCAGTTATAAATCTGAAGCTTTCTTT.

This chain joins TRBV21-1 and TRBJ2-5; the D call in the table, TRBD1, was not verified against the DNA. TRBV21-1 is termed a pseudogene. The CDR3 loop spans 18 amino acids. The CDR3 here is CASSRDPGQGMRGETQYF. CDR3 nucleotides: TGTGCCAGCAGCAGAGACCCGGGACAGGGGATGCGAGGTGAGACCCAGTACTTC.

The V and J genes are TRBV6-5 and TRBJ2-7; 8 nucleotides align to TRBD2. CDR1 and CDR2 (germline): MNHEY, SVGAGI. The V gene end was trimmed by 8 bases and the J gene end by 3 bases; junction bases not matched to a gene: 12. The CDR3 has 15 residues. The CDR3 DNA sequence: TGTGCCAGCCGACGGGGGGGCGGGAGCCACTACGAGCAGTACTTC. It codes for CASRRGGGSHYEQYF.

This chain connects TRBV6-5 to TRBJ1-6; D is possibly TRBD1 (6 bases). The germline CDR1 and CDR2 sequences are MNHEY and SVGAGI. CDR3 length: 13 residues. V lost 4 bases to trimming and J lost 8 bases, with 9 bases between them. This chain's CDR3 is CASSFYRDSPLHF. The CDR3 DNA reads as TGTGCCAGCAGTTTTTACAGGGATTCACCCCTCCACTTT.

The gene calls are TRBV27 and TRBJ1-2; TRBD1 aligns across 8 bases. The CDR3 totals 15 residues. Germline CDR1 reads MNHEY; CDR2 reads SMNVEV (reference sequence). J gave up 9 bases and V 4 bases, and 13 bases lay outside the gene matches. CDR3 region: CASSSGTGGSLSYTF. As DNA, the CDR3 is TGTGCCAGCAGTTCCGGGACAGGCGGGAGTTTGAGCTACACCTTC.

V usage is TRBV27 and J usage is TRBJ2-7; perhaps TRBD2 as D (7 bases). Germline V gene lookup returns CDR1 MNHEY and CDR2 SMNVEV (reference sequence). The CDR3 has 14 amino acids. V was clipped by 3 bases and J by 4 bases, with 13 bases between them. The CDR3 bases are TGTGCCAGCAGTTTCGCCAGGGGAGGGTACGAGCAGTACTTC. Protein: CASSFARGGYEQYF.

J is TRBJ2-2 and V is TRBV19; D is unclear. Trimming took off 9 bases at V and 2 bases at J, with 16 bases between the two ends. The germline V gene encodes CDR1 LNHDA and CDR2 SQIVND (reference sequence). This CDR3 spans 15 amino acids. The CDR3 reads CASRRQELNTGELFF. The CDR3 coding sequence is TGTGCCAGCAGGCGCCAGGAACTTAACACCGGGGAGCTGTTTTTT.

The chain carries TRBV18 and TRBJ1-1; D is ambiguous. The length of the CDR3 is 13 residues. The germline V gene has CDR1 KGHSH and CDR2 LQKENI. V was clipped by 5 bases and J by 3 bases, with 10 bases between them. CDR3 region: CASSTMAYTEAFF. The CDR3 DNA sequence: TGTGCCAGCTCAACAATGGCCTACACTGAAGCTTTCTTT.

V usage is TRBV6-4 and J usage is TRBJ2-1; 14 positions agree with TRBD2. V dropped 5 bases and J dropped 7; count of bases not matched to a gene: 7. The CDR3 loop spans 16 amino acids. The germline V gene encodes CDR1 MRHNA and CDR2 SNTAGT. Written as DNA, the CDR3 is TGTGCCAGCAGTTTGACTAGCGGGAGGGCGCGGAATGAGCAGTTCTTC. Amino acid sequence: CASSLTSGRARNEQFF.

The chain uses TRBV5-1 and TRBJ1-3, with 7 bases that match TRBD1. This CDR3 spans 16 amino acids. Germline-derived CDR1 and CDR2 are SGHRS and YFSETQ. V trimming: 4 bases; J trimming: 0 bases; junction bases outside the gene matches: 7. CDR3 nucleotides: TGCGCCAGCAGCCCCGGGACAGCGCACTCTGGAAACACCATATATTTT. The encoded protein is CASSPGTAHSGNTIYF.

The chain has TRBV4-2 and TRBJ1-4, with unresolved D. CDR3 length: 14 amino acids. V shed 4 bases and J shed 3 bases, with 9 bases lying between them. Germline V gene sequence: CDR1 LGHNA, CDR2 YNFKEQ. The CDR3 DNA follows: TGTGCCAGCAGCCCCCTGGCTTCTAATGAAAAACTGTTTTTT. Translated: CASSPLASNEKLFF.

A few counts support this clone. The chain is built from TRBV21-1 and TRBJ1-1. TRBV21-1 is deemed a pseudogene. This CDR3 spans 15 amino acids. In DNA, the CDR3 is TGTGCCAGCAGCGGGCGTTCGGGAAAGAACACTGAAGCTTTCTTT. Translation gives CASSGRSGKNTEAFF.

The chain has TRBV10-3 and TRBJ1-2; D remains unclear. V gave up 4 bases and J gave up 7 bases, with 13 bases separating them. This CDR3 is built from 13 residues. CDR1 ENHRY and CDR2 SYGVKD come from the germline V gene. The CDR3 reads CAISASLEGGYTF. The CDR3 DNA sequence: TGTGCCATCAGTGCCAGCCTGGAGGGTGGCTACACCTTC.

Points on this clone: Because the CDR3's place on the DNA is in doubt, the DNA is left out and the CDR3 is given as listed by TCRdb. This rearrangement joins TRBV21-1 to TRBJ2-1; the D segment call TRBD2 is taken from the table without a DNA check. TRBV21-1 is an annotated pseudogene. The CDR3 adds up to 19 amino acids, both ends counted. CDR3 sequence: CASSKGRGVAGGIYNEQFF.

The chain couples TRBV6-5 to TRBJ2-6; D is unclear. The CDR3 covers 15 residues. The V end was cut by 5 bases, the J end by 0 bases, with 8 bases between. CDR1 and CDR2 from the germline V gene are MNHEY and SVGAGI. CDR3 protein: CASSIISSGANVLTF. The CDR3 DNA is TGTGCCAGCAGTATAATCAGCTCTGGGGCCAACGTCCTGACTTTC.

The rearrangement uses TRBV6-5 and TRBJ2-2; D is unresolved. V dropped 1 base and J dropped 5 bases, with 5 bases sitting between them. This CDR3 spans 13 amino acids. The V gene's germline CDR1 is MNHEY and CDR2 SVGAGI. In DNA form, the CDR3 reads TGTGCCAGCAGTTACTTAGAAACCGGGGAGCTGTTTTTT. This gives the protein CASSYLETGELFF.

The V and J genes are TRBV11-3 and TRBJ1-1; D is perhaps TRBD1 (5 bases). From germline, CDR1 is SGHNT and CDR2 YENEEA. The CDR3 loop spans 14 amino acids. Trimming took 4 bases from V and 1 from J, leaving 10 bases between them. The CDR3 DNA is TGTGCCAGCAGCTCACGGGGGGGGAACACTGAAGCTTTCTTT. It yields the protein CASSSRGGNTEAFF.

The CDR3 loop is CASSFGAGKDTIYF. CDR3 DNA sequence: TGTGCCAGCAGCTTTGGGGCAGGGAAGGACACCATATATTTT. The chain joins TRBV7-9 to TRBJ1-3; a weak D match, TRBD1 (5 bases). The CDR3 loop spans 14 amino acids. Per the germline V gene, CDR1 is SEHNR and CDR2 is FQNEAQ (reference sequence). Trimming took off 3 bases at V and 8 bases at J, with 14 bases between the two ends.

The sample holds a few counts of this clone. The chain employs TRBV7-3 and TRBJ1-6, with unresolved D. V was clipped by 4 bases and J by 10 bases, with 14 bases between them. CDR3 length: 14 residues. Germline CDR1 and CDR2: SGHTA and FQGTGA. The CDR3 loop reads CASSSTGSRSPLHF. CDR3 DNA sequence: TGTGCCAGCAGCTCTACGGGGTCGAGGTCACCCCTCCACTTT. The variable domain in full, with the rest retrieved from reference TRBV7-3 and TRBJ1-6, is GAGVSQTPSNKVTEKGKYVELRCDPISGHTALYWYRQSLGQGPEFLIYFQGTGAADDSGLPNDRFFAVRPEGSVSTLKIQRTERGDSAVYLCASSSTGSRSPLHFGNGTRLTVT.

The chain carries TRBV4-2 and TRBJ2-5; the match to TRBD2 covers 10 bases. The CDR3 has 14 amino acids. Germline V gene sequence: CDR1 LGHNA, CDR2 YNFKEQ. The J segment lost 1 base and the V segment lost 4 bases, leaving 0 bases of the junction unmatched. CDR3 amino acids: CASSPSGSQETQYF. CDR3 in DNA: TGTGCCAGCAGCCCTAGCGGGAGCCAAGAGACCCAGTACTTC.